The TCR beta chain under discussion was sequenced for a study of identical twins. TCRdb re-called the 5' RACE reads with MiXCR, one entry per CDR3 protein. The table records about 660,000 distinct CDR3 sequences, about 9.4% of them present only once. Whole-study findings and limits: Cross-sectional statistical analysis was relied on for the conclusions, without the same donors being followed.

In regard to this clonotype: Its antigen remains unidentified.

After removal of 3 bases from V and 3 bases from J, the junction contained 1 base not matched to a gene. CDR3 size: 13 residues. Germline V lookup: CDR1 ENHRY, CDR2 SYGVKD. The same data also contributed to another study, on yellow fever vaccine responses in identical twins.

Source material: PBMCs. The J gene is TRBJ2-5, the V gene TRBV10-3; 7 bases align to TRBD1. This clonotype originated in a woman aged 18-29 years in good health. The CDR3 DNA follows: TGTGCCATCAGTGACGGGACAGAAGAGACCCAGTACTTC. This translates into CAISDGTEETQYF.